One sample yielded the 20 T cell receptor beta chains listed below, sequenced in a study of neoadjuvant anti-PD-1 for oral cavity cancer. Data came from immunoSEQ multiplex PCR; TCRdb stores just in-frame clones and leaves some out. Here the sample spans over 10,000 clones, 64% being singletons. The source material was tumor tissue, sampled before nivolumab (anti-PD-1) treatment. These receptors were obtained from a person aged 35-79 years with oral cavity squamous cell carcinoma. The donor label of this sample is uncertain.

As DNA, the CDR3 is TGTGCCAGTAGTATAGCGGGGACAGGGTTCCGGGACACTGAAGCTTTCTTT. This gives the protein CASSIAGTGFRDTEAFF. This rearrangement joins TRBV19 to TRBJ1-1; 9 nucleotides line up with TRBD1. Unmatched junction bases numbered 9, after V lost 1 base and J lost 3 bases. The V gene's germline CDR1 is LNHDA and CDR2 SQIVND (reference sequence). The CDR3 spans 17 residues.

This clone was found a few times. The V call is TRBV19, the J call TRBJ2-3, with a weak D call TRBD2 (6 bases). Germline assignment: CDR1 LNHDA and CDR2 SQIVND (reference sequence). Trimming removed 3 bases from V and 2 bases from J, with 24 bases in between. The length of the CDR3 is 19 residues. The CDR3 loop is CASSIAGLGLRPLTDTQYF. DNA for the CDR3: TGTGCCAGTAGTATTGCAGGGCTGGGACTTAGGCCCCTCACAGATACGCAGTATTTT.

V gene TRBV19 combines with J gene TRBJ1-5, with D possibly being TRBD1 (5 bases). This CDR3 has 16 amino acids. Trimming took off 9 bases at V and 2 bases at J, with 20 bases between the two ends. Germline CDR1 LNHDA, CDR2 SQIVND (reference sequence). Here the CDR3 DNA reads TGTGCCAGCAGAATCGGGGGGATCTCGGGCAATCAGCCCCAGCATTTT. Its protein is CASRIGGISGNQPQHF.

J is TRBJ2-2 and V is TRBV6-1; 10 bases align to TRBD2. CDR1 is MNHNS, CDR2 SASEGT, per germline. Unmatched junction bases numbered 15, after V lost 4 bases and J lost 4 bases. The CDR3 runs to 19 residues. CDR3 loop: CASSARSGLAGASTGELFF. In nucleotides, the CDR3 is TGTGCCAGCAGTGCCCGAAGTGGGCTAGCGGGGGCCAGCACCGGGGAGCTGTTTTTT.

The chain joins TRBV15 to TRBJ2-4, with D perhaps matching TRBD1 (6 bases). This CDR3 has 15 amino acids. Trimming took off 1 base at V and 3 bases at J, with 10 bases between the two ends. In germline, CDR1 is LNHNV, CDR2 YYDKDF (reference sequence). As DNA, the CDR3 is TGTGCCACCAGCAGAGGTACAGGGAACAAAAACATTCAGTACTTC. Protein: CATSRGTGNKNIQYF.

This clone was seen a few times. The J gene is TRBJ1-5, the V gene TRBV19; D might be TRBD1 (5 bases). The V end lost 7 bases, the J end lost 5 bases, and 15 bases lay between the germline ends. The CDR3 has 14 amino acids. Germline assignment: CDR1 LNHDA and CDR2 SQIVND (reference sequence). Here the CDR3 reads CASTPRGGDQPQHF. The CDR3, as DNA: TGTGCCAGTACTCCCCGCGGGGGGGATCAGCCCCAGCATTTT.

The chain is built from TRBV18 and TRBJ2-2; 10 bases line up with TRBD1. Germline V gene data show CDR1 as KGHSH and CDR2 as LQKENI. The CDR3 runs to 15 residues. The J segment lost 2 bases and the V segment lost 3 bases, leaving 0 bases of the junction unmatched. CDR3 nucleotides: TGTGCCAGCTCACCGACAGGGGGCAACACCGGGGAGCTGTTTTTT. Amino acid sequence: CASSPTGGNTGELFF.

The rearrangement joins TRBV18 to TRBJ1-3, with D unresolved. This CDR3 region has 13 residues. V lost 4 bases and J 1 base, leaving 5 bases between the germline ends. The germline gives CDR1 KGHSH, CDR2 LQKENI. CDR3 DNA: TGTGCCAGCTCACTGGGGTCTGGAAACACCATATATTTT. Its translation is CASSLGSGNTIYF.

V usage is TRBV7-9 and J usage is TRBJ2-7; weak D call: TRBD2 (5 bases). CDR3 size: 15 residues. Germline V gene lookup returns CDR1 SEHNR and CDR2 FQNEAQ (reference sequence). V gave up 5 bases and J gave up 4 bases, with 18 bases separating them. The CDR3, as DNA: TGTGCCAGCAGCCCCGCCGGGAACAAGGTATACGAGCAGTACTTC. Residues: CASSPAGNKVYEQYF.

The sample holds a few counts of this clone. The chain uses TRBV27 and TRBJ1-6, with TRBD1 matching over 7 bases. CDR1 is MNHEY, CDR2 SMNVEV, per germline (reference sequence). The length of the CDR3 is 17 residues. Germline trimming cut 4 bases from V and 9 bases from J; bases unmatched to any gene: 15. The CDR3 DNA reads TGTGCCAGCAGTTCCCGTCGGACAGGCTCGAGAGGTTCACCCCTCCACTTT. Encoded protein: CASSSRRTGSRGSPLHF.

CDR3 DNA sequence: TGTGCCAGCAGTGAAGAGATCGTCTGGGAAATCGGAGAGACCCAGTACTTC. The encoded protein is CASSEEIVWEIGETQYF. This rearrangement joins TRBV6-1 to TRBJ2-5; no reliable D call. Between the trimmed V and J ends, which lost 1 base and 4 bases, there was a span of 19 bases. Germline values: CDR1 MNHNS, CDR2 SASEGT. This CDR3 region has 17 residues.

This clone was detected only a few times. The chain combines TRBV7-9 with TRBJ1-1; D remains ambiguous. CDR3 size: 13 residues. Germline lookup yields CDR1 SEHNR and CDR2 FQNEAQ (reference sequence). Trimming left V 1 base short and J 0 bases short, with 3 bases between. The CDR3: CASSLVVNTEAFF. The CDR3, as DNA: TGTGCCAGCAGCTTAGTTGTGAACACTGAAGCTTTCTTT.

The chain is built from TRBV5-1 and TRBJ2-7; D call uncertain. The CDR3 is 15 residues long. Germline values: CDR1 SGHRS, CDR2 YFSETQ. V was cut by 0 bases and J by 6 bases, with 16 bases left in between. The CDR3 region has the DNA TGCGCCAGCAGCTTGGCCGGTGGGTTGGGCGCCGAGCAGTACTTC. It yields the protein CASSLAGGLGAEQYF.

By sample fraction, this clone is medium-sized. The chain combines TRBV4-1 with TRBJ2-4; perhaps TRBD2 as D (6 bases). V lost 4 bases and J lost 7, with 14 bases in between. The CDR3 contains 14 residues. Germline V lookup: CDR1 MGHRA, CDR2 YSYEKL. The CDR3 DNA sequence: TGCGCCAGCAGCCCTAGCGCAAGAGTTAACATTCAGTACTTC. It encodes CASSPSARVNIQYF.

This chain links TRBV30 with TRBJ2-1; D gene uncertain. V was pared by 2 bases and J by 4 bases, with 6 bases between. The V gene's germline CDR1 is GTSNPN and CDR2 SVGIG (reference sequence). CDR3 length: 12 amino acids. The CDR3 DNA follows: TGTGCCTGGAGTCCCCTATACAATGAGCAGTTCTTC. This gives the protein CAWSPLYNEQFF.

The table lists this clone with a few counts. The chain employs TRBV30 and TRBJ1-5; unclear D gene. Germline CDR1 and CDR2: GTSNPN and SVGIG (reference sequence). The ends were cut back, 0 bases at V and 0 bases at J, with 12 bases in the middle. CDR3 size: 16 residues. For the CDR3, the DNA is TGTGCCTGGAGTGTAGCAGACCTCAATAGCAATCAGCCCCAGCATTTT. It specifies CAWSVADLNSNQPQHF.

The rearrangement uses TRBV6-5 and TRBJ2-5, with D possibly being TRBD2 (5 bases). Per the germline V gene, CDR1 is MNHEY and CDR2 is SVGAGI. The CDR3 consists of 14 residues. Trimming pared 5 bases from V and 5 bases from J, leaving 15 bases between. CDR3 sequence reads: CASSHTRPAETQYF. In DNA form, the CDR3 reads TGTGCCAGCAGTCATACTAGGCCGGCGGAGACCCAGTACTTC.

As for this clone: The CDR3 does not close with the conserved phenylalanine or tryptophan, likely indicating a read error. The limits of the CDR3 on the DNA are not certain, so only TCRdb's listed CDR3 is given. The V and J genes are TRBV20-1 and TRBJ1-2. Germline V gene sequence: CDR1 DFQATT, CDR2 SNEGSKA (reference sequence). The CDR3 sequence runs 8 residues, both termini included. This CDR3 reads CSAVNPRE.

The sample holds a few counts of this clone. This chain uses TRBV5-1 with TRBJ2-3; no reliable D call. This CDR3 has 15 amino acids. Germline-derived CDR1 and CDR2 are SGHRS and YFSETQ. Trimming removed 0 bases from V and 1 base from J, with 9 bases in between. The CDR3 DNA follows: TGCGCCAGCAGCTTGGCCCCGGCGGGCACAGATACGCAGTATTTT. It is translated as CASSLAPAGTDTQYF.

This rearrangement joins TRBV5-1 to TRBJ1-3; no clear D. Trimming left V 4 bases short and J 0 bases short, with 11 bases between. This CDR3 comprises 15 residues. Germline V gene data show CDR1 as SGHRS and CDR2 as YFSETQ. CDR3 DNA sequence: TGCGCCAGCAGCCCGCACACAAGCTCTGGAAACACCATATATTTT. It codes for CASSPHTSSGNTIYF.